The clone carrying this T cell receptor (beta chain) was seen a few times. V dropped 0 bases and J dropped 7; count of bases not matched to a gene: 7. The CDR3 totals 16 residues. The sample originates from a study of Graves' ophthalmopathy and Graves' hyperthyroidism. CDR3 regions of TCR beta were amplified from RNA transcripts. Second-round multiplex PCR came after first-round RT-PCR with HTBI primers. TCRdb reprocessed the multiplex PCR reads via MiXCR and lists one record per CDR3 protein. The table has 360,000 or so distinct CDR3 sequences, 18% seen once. Sequenced sample: peripheral blood. The TCR originated in a young woman with Graves' ophthalmopathy. The J gene is TRBJ2-7, the V gene TRBV12-3 or TRBV12-4, with 12 positions matching TRBD1. In DNA form, the CDR3 reads TGTGCCAGCAGTTTAGCGTGGGGACAGGGGGCGGAGGAGCAGTACTTC. Protein sequence: CASSLAWGQGAEEQYF.